These 15 T cell receptor beta chains came from one sample sequenced in a study of blood T cell repertoires in COVID-19. Assay used: immunoSEQ multiplex PCR; TCRdb lists only in-frame clones, some missing. The data show about 330,000 clones, about 83% seen once. The sequencing sample was made of peripheral blood. The receptors shown here come from a woman aged 50 to 65 with acute or convalescent COVID-19.

This chain uses TRBV19 with TRBJ1-1; 11 bases line up with TRBD1. Per the germline V gene, CDR1 is LNHDA and CDR2 is SQIVND (reference sequence). The CDR3 loop spans 15 amino acids. Trimming took 5 bases from V and 2 from J; bases not matched to a gene: 4. The chain's CDR3 is CASSLGTGGNTEAFF. CDR3 bases: TGTGCCAGTAGTCTTGGGACAGGGGGTAACACTGAAGCTTTCTTT.

The chain combines TRBV27 with TRBJ2-1; possible D gene TRBD2, 6 bases. The CDR3 has 15 amino acids. The germline V and J ends were trimmed by 5 bases and 1 base, with 12 bases remaining between them. Per germline, CDR1 MNHEY and CDR2 SMNVEV (reference sequence). CDR3 DNA: TGTGCCAGCAGTCGGGACTGGGAATCCTACAATGAGCAGTTCTTC. Its translation: CASSRDWESYNEQFF.

The J gene is TRBJ1-1, the V gene TRBV30; TRBD1 aligns across 7 bases. The CDR3 runs to 16 residues. V shed 3 bases and J 0 bases; nucleotides not matched to a gene: 10. CDR1 and CDR2 (germline): GTSNPN, SVGIG (reference sequence). CDR3 nucleotide sequence: TGTGCCTGGAGAGACAGGGTAGAATATATGAACACTGAAGCTTTCTTT. It translates to CAWRDRVEYMNTEAFF. Combining the CDR3 with reference TRBV30 and TRBJ1-1 gives the whole variable domain SQTIHQWPATLVQPVGSPLSLECTVEGTSNPNLYWYRQAAGRGLQLLFYSVGIGQISSEVPQNLSASRPQDRQFILSSKKLLLSDSGFYLCAWRDRVEYMNTEAFFGQGTRLTVV.

This rearrangement joins TRBV19 to TRBJ1-5; possible D gene TRBD1, 6 bases. Germline CDR1 reads LNHDA; CDR2 reads SQIVND (reference sequence). The CDR3 runs 14 residues. V was shortened by 4 bases and J by 6 bases, with 13 bases between the two germline ends. This CDR3 is CASSTDRLGQPQHF. DNA of the CDR3: TGTGCCAGTAGTACCGACAGGTTAGGTCAGCCCCAGCATTTT.

The V call is TRBV10-2, the J call TRBJ2-2; the match to TRBD1 covers 8 bases. CDR1 WSHSY and CDR2 SAAADI come from the germline V gene. V dropped 6 bases and J dropped 7; count of bases not matched to a gene: 10. CDR3 size: 15 residues. The CDR3 region is CASSRRQGSDGELFF. The CDR3 nucleotides are TGCGCCAGCAGCCGCCGACAGGGGAGCGACGGGGAGCTGTTTTTT.

This chain links TRBV6-5 with TRBJ2-3, with TRBD2 matching 10 bases. J was trimmed by 6 bases and V by 2 bases; bases with no gene match: 5. Germline CDR1 is MNHEY and CDR2 is SVGAGI. CDR3 length: 15 amino acids. CDR3 sequence reads: CASSYISSGRDTQYF. DNA of the CDR3: TGTGCCAGCAGTTACATCAGTAGCGGGAGGGATACGCAGTATTTT.

The chain carries TRBV14 and TRBJ2-1; TRBD2 agrees at 13 bases. Unmatched junction bases numbered 6, after V lost 0 bases and J lost 10 bases. The length of the CDR3 is 16 residues. In germline, CDR1 is SGHDN, CDR2 FVKESK. Here the CDR3 DNA reads TGTGCCAGCAGCCAAGAACGACTAGCGGGGGGAAGCGAGCAGTTCTTC. Its protein product is CASSQERLAGGSEQFF.

This clone showed up just a few times. Within the sample, other DNA sequences also encode this same CDR3. J is TRBJ2-5 and V is TRBV2; 7 nucleotides line up with TRBD1. CDR3 length equals 12 residues. Germline CDR1 is SNHLY and CDR2 is FYNNEI. V lost 5 bases and J lost 4; bases outside the gene matches: 1. CDR3 DNA: TGTGCCAGCAGTAGGGGGCGAGAGACCCAGTACTTC. Its translation: CASSRGRETQYF.

V is TRBV7-2 and J is TRBJ2-7; the match to TRBD1 covers 10 bases. Germline CDR1 SGHTA, CDR2 FQGNSA. The CDR3 has 15 residues. Losses at the gene ends were 1 base for V and 4 bases for J; bases not matched to a gene: 4. Here the CDR3 reads CASSLGRTGGYEQYF. The CDR3 nucleotides read TGTGCCAGCAGCTTAGGGAGGACAGGGGGGTACGAGCAGTACTTC.

The J gene is TRBJ2-5, the V gene TRBV20-1, with D tentatively TRBD2 (5 bases). CDR3 length: 12 residues. V was pared by 3 bases and J by 5 bases, with 10 bases between. Germline-derived CDR1 and CDR2 are DFQATT and SNEGSKA (reference sequence). CDR3 in amino acids: CSASRPGETQYF. CDR3 bases: TGCAGTGCTAGTAGACCGGGGGAGACCCAGTACTTC.

The chain employs TRBV3-1 (or the pseudogene TRBV3-2) and TRBJ1-1; D gene ambiguous. CDR1 is LGHDT, CDR2 YNNKEL, per germline (reference sequence). With 11 bases removed from V and 1 base from J, the gap between germline ends came to 11 bases. CDR3 size: 12 residues. CDR3 residues: CAAEGRNTEAFF. The CDR3 nucleotides read TGTGCCGCCGAGGGAAGGAACACTGAAGCTTTCTTT.

The chain recombines TRBV24-1 with TRBJ1-6; possible D gene TRBD1, 6 bases. The CDR3 totals 14 residues. Germline loops: CDR1 KGHDR, CDR2 SFDVKD. Deletions cut 5 bases from V and 6 bases from J, with 10 bases between. In nucleotides, the CDR3 is TGTGCCACCAGTGGGGCAGGGGCTAATTCACCCCTCCACTTT. Translating gives CATSGAGANSPLHF.

The chain links TRBV27 to TRBJ2-7; D remains ambiguous. This CDR3 is built from 14 residues. The V end was cut by 6 bases, the J end by 1 base, with 13 bases between. Germline V lookup: CDR1 MNHEY, CDR2 SMNVEV (reference sequence). The CDR3 spells CASSPFRRSYEQYF. The CDR3, as DNA: TGTGCCAGCAGCCCCTTCAGGCGATCCTACGAGCAGTACTTC.

V and J are TRBV19 and TRBJ1-5; possibly TRBD1 for D (5 bases). With 2 bases removed from V and 7 bases from J, the gap between germline ends came to 12 bases. There are 14 residues in the CDR3. The germline V gene has CDR1 LNHDA and CDR2 SQIVND (reference sequence). This CDR3 is CASSIRVGGQPQHF. The DNA of the CDR3 is TGTGCCAGTAGTATACGGGTGGGGGGGCAGCCCCAGCATTTT. Looking up the rest from reference TRBV19 and TRBJ1-5 gives the full variable domain: DGGITQSPKYLFRKEGQNVTLSCEQNLNHDAMYWYRQDPGQGLRLIYYSQIVNDFQKGDIAEGYSVSREKKESFPLTVTSAQKNPTAFYLCASSIRVGGQPQHFGDGTRLSIL.

The genes are TRBV7-9 and TRBJ2-6; D unresolved. The germline CDR1 and CDR2 sequences are SEHNR and FQNEAQ (reference sequence). Trimming pared 5 bases from V and 4 bases from J, leaving 6 bases between. This CDR3 spans 13 amino acids. CDR3 in DNA: TGTGCCAGCAGCCCTCCCGGGGCCAACGTCCTGACTTTC. Its translation: CASSPPGANVLTF. The full variable domain, in which reference TRBV7-9 and TRBJ2-6 provide the parts outside the CDR3, is DTGVSQNPRHKITKRGQNVTFRCDPISEHNRLYWYRQTLGQGPEFLTYFQNEAQLEKSRLLSDRFSAERPKGSFSTLEIQRTEQGDSAMYLCASSPPGANVLTFGAGSRLTVL.